The present T cell receptor (beta chain) was sequenced within a study of spatial heterogeneity in lung cancer. This clonotype was seen more than once but under ten times. Its specificity is unknown. Overall study results and limits: Blood contained ubiquitous expanded tumor TCRs more at resection than at follow-up.

Time point denoted: blood at routine non-recurrence follow-up after resection. MiXCR, applied by TCRdb to the 5' RACE reads, yields one record per CDR3 protein. The sample yields over 85,000 distinct CDR3 sequences, 19% seen once. The CDR3 is 12 residues long. Trimming left V 6 bases short and J 6 bases short, with 14 bases between. Germline V gene data show CDR1 as SQVTM and CDR2 as ANQGSEA. The sequencing here drew on PBMCs, taken at follow-up. The clonotype was recovered from a male donor with early-stage non-small cell lung cancer. This sequence joins TRBV29-1 and TRBJ1-1; unclear D gene. The CDR3, as DNA: TGCAGCGTGTCCATAAGTTCGCCTGAAGCTTTCTTT. This codes for CSVSISSPEAFF.